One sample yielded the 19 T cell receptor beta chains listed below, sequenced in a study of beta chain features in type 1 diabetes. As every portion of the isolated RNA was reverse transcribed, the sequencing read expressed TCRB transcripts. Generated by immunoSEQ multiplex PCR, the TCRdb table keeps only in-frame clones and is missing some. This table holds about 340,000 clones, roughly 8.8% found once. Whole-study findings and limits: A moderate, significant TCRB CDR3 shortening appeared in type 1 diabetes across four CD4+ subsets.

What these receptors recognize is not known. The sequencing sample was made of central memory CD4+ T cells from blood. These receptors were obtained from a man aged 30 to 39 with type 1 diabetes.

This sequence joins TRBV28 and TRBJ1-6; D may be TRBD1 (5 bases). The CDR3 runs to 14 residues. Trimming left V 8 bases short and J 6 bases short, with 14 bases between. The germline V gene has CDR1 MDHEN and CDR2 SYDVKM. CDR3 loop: CASGQGGSNSPLHF. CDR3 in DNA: TGTGCCAGCGGTCAGGGTGGAAGTAATTCACCCCTCCACTTT.

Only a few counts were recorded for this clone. Here the CDR3 DNA reads TGTGCCTGGAATCGGGGTTACTCCTACAATGAGCAGTTCTTC. This sequence encodes CAWNRGYSYNEQFF. V and J are TRBV30 and TRBJ2-1; weak D call: TRBD2 (5 bases). Germline loops: CDR1 GTSNPN, CDR2 SVGIG (reference sequence). The length of the CDR3 is 14 residues. Trimming took off 4 bases at V and 0 bases at J, with 10 bases between the two ends.

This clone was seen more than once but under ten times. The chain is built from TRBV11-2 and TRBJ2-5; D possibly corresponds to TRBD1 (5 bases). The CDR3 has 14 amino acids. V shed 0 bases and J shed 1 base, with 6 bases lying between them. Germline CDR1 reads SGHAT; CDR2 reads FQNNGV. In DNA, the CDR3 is TGTGCCAGCAGCTTAGATCAGGGCCAAGAGACCCAGTACTTC. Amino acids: CASSLDQGQETQYF.

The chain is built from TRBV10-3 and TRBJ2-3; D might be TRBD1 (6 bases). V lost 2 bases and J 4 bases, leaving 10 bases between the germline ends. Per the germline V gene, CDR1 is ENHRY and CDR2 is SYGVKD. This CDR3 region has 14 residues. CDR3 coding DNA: TGTGCCATCAGTGAGACAGGGCAGGCAGATACGCAGTATTTT. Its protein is CAISETGQADTQYF.

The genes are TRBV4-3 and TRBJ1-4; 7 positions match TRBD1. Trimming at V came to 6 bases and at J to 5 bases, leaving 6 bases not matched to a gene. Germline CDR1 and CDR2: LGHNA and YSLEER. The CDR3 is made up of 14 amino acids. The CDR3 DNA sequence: TGCGCCAGCAGTTCGACGACAGGGAATGAAAAACTGTTTTTT. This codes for CASSSTTGNEKLFF.

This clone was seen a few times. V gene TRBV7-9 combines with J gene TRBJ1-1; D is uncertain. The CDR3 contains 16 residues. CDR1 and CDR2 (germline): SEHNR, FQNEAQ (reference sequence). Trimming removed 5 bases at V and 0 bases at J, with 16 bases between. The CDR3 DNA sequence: TGTGCCAGCAGCCCTTTTGGGTTTGGCATGAACACTGAAGCTTTCTTT. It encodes CASSPFGFGMNTEAFF. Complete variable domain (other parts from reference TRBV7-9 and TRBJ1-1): DTGVSQNPRHKITKRGQNVTFRCDPISEHNRLYWYRQTLGQGPEFLTYFQNEAQLEKSRLLSDRFSAERPKGSFSTLEIQRTEQGDSAMYLCASSPFGFGMNTEAFFGQGTRLTVV.

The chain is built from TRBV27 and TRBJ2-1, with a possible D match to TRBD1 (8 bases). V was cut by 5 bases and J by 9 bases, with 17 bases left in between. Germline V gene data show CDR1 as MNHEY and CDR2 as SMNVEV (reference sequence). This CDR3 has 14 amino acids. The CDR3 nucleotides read TGTGCCAGCAGTCTACACAGGGGGAGGGTTGAGCAGTTCTTC. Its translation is CASSLHRGRVEQFF.

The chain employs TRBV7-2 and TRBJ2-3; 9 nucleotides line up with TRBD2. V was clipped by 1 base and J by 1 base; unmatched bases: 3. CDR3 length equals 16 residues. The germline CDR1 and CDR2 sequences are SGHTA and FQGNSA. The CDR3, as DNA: TGTGCCAGCAGCTTAGGCGGGGGGGCCGGCACAGATACGCAGTATTTT. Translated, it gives CASSLGGGAGTDTQYF.

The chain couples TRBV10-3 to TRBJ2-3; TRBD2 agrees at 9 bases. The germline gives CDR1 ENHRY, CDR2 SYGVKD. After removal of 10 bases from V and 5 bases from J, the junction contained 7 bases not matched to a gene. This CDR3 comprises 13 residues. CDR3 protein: CASRRGGRDTQYF. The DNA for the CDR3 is TGTGCCAGCAGGCGGGGGGGCCGAGATACGCAGTATTTT.

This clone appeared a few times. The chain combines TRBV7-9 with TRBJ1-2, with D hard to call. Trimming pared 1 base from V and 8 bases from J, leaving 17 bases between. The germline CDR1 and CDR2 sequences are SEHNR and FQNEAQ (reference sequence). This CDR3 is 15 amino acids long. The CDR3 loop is CASSLDGNGHGGYTF. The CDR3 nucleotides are TGTGCCAGCAGCTTAGACGGAAATGGCCATGGGGGCTACACCTTC.

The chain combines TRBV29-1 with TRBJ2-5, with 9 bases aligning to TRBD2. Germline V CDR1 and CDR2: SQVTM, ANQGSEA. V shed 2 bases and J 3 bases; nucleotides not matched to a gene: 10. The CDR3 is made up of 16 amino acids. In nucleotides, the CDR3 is TGCAGCGTTGAAATAGTGCGGGGGGGCCGGGAAGAGACCCAGTACTTC. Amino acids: CSVEIVRGGREETQYF.

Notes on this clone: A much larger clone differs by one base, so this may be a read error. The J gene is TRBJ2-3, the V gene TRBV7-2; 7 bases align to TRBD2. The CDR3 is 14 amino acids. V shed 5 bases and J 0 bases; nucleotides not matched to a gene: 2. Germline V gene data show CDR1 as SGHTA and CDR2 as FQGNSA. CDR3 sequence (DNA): TGTGCCAGCAGCCCAGCGGGGAGCACAGATACGCAGTATTTT. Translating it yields CASSPAGSTDTQYF.

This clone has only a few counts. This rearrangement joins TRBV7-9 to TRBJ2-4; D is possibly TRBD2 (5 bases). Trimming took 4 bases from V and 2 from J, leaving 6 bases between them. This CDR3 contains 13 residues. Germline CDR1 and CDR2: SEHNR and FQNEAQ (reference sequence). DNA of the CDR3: TGTGCCAGCAGCTCGGGGTCCAAAAACATTCAGTACTTC. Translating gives CASSSGSKNIQYF.

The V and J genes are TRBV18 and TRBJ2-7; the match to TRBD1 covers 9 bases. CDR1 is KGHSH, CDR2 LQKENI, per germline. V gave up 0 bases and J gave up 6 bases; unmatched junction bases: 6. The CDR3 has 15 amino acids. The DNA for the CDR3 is TGTGCCAGCTCACCACCGAACAGGGGGCAGGTCGAGCAGTACTTC. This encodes CASSPPNRGQVEQYF.

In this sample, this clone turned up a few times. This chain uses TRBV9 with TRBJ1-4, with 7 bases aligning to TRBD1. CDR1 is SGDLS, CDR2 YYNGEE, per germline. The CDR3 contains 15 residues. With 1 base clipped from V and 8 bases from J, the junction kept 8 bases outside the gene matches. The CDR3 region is CASSVTGDGREKLFF. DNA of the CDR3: TGTGCCAGCAGCGTAACAGGGGACGGTCGAGAAAAACTGTTTTTT. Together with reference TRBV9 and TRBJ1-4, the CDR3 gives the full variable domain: DSGVTQTPKHLITATGQRVTLRCSPRSGDLSVYWYQQSLDQGLQFLIQYYNGEERAKGNILERFSAQQFPDLHSELNLSSLELGDSALYFCASSVTGDGREKLFFGSGTQLSVL.

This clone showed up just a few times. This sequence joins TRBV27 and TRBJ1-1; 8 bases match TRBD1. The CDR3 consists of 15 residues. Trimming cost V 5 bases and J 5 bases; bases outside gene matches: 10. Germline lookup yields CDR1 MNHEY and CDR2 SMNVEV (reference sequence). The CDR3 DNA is TGTGCCAGCAGTGGCCGGACAGGGCGGCGGACTGAAGCTTTCTTT. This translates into CASSGRTGRRTEAFF.

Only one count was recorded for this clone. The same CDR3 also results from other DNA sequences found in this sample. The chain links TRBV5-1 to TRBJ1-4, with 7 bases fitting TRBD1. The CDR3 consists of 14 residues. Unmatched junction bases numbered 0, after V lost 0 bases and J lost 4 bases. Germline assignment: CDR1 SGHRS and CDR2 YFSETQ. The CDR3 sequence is CASSLGQGNEKLFF. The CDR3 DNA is TGCGCCAGCAGCTTGGGACAGGGTAATGAAAAACTGTTTTTT.

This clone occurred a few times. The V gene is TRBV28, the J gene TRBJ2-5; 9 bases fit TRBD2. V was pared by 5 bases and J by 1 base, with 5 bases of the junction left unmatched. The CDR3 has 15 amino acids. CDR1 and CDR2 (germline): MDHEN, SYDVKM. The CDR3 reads CASSAGGATQETQYF. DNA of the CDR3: TGTGCCAGCAGTGCGGGAGGGGCTACCCAAGAGACCCAGTACTTC.

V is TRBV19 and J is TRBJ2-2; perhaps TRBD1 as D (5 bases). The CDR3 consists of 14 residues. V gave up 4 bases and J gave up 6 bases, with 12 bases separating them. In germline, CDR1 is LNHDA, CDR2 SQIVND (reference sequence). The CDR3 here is CASSKTVGAGELFF. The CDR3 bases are TGTGCCAGTAGTAAGACAGTTGGGGCCGGGGAGCTGTTTTTT.